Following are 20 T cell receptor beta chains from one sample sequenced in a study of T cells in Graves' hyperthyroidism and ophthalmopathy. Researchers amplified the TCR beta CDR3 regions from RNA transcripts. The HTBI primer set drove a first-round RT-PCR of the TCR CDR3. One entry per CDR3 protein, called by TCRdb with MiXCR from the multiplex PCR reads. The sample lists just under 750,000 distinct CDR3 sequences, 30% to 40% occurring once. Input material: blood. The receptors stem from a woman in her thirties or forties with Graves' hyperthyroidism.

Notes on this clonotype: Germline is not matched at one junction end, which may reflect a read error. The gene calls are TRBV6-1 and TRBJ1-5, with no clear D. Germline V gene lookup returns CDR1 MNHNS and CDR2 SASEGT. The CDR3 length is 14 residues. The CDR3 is CASSDVGYNQPHHF. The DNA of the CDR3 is TGTGCCAGCAGTGACGTGGGATACAATCAGCCCCACCATTTT.

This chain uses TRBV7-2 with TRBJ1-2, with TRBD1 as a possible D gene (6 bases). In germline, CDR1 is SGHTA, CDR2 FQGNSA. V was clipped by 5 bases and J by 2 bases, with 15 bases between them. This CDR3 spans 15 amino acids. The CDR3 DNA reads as TGTGCCAGCAGCCAAGACGTGGGGGCCAACTATGGCTACACCTTC. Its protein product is CASSQDVGANYGYTF.

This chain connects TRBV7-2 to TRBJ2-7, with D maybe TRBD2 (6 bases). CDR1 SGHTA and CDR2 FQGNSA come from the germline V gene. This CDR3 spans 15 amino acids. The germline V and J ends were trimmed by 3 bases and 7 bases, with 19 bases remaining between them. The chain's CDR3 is CASSFNGGMNNEQYF. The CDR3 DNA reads TGTGCCAGCAGCTTTAATGGCGGGATGAACAATGAGCAGTACTTC.

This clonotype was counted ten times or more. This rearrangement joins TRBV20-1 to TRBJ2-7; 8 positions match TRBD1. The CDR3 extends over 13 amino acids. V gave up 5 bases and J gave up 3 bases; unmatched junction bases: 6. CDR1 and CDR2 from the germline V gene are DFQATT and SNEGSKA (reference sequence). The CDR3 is CSAPRDRGYEQYF. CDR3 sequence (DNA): TGCAGTGCTCCGCGTGACAGGGGCTACGAGCAGTACTTC.

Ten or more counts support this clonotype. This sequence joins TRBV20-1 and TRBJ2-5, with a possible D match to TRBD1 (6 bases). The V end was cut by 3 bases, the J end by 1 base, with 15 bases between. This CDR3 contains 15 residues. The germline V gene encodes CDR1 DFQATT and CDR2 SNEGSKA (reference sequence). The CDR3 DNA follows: TGCAGTGCTAGTCTCAGGGGCTTACTCCAAGAGACCCAGTACTTC. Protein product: CSASLRGLLQETQYF.

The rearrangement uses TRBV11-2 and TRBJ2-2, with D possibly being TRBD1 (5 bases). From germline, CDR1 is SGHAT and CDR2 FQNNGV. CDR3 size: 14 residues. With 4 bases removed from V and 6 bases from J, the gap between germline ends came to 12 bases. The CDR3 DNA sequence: TGTGCCAGCAGCTCGCTCAGGGTTGCCGGGGAGCTGTTTTTT. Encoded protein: CASSSLRVAGELFF.

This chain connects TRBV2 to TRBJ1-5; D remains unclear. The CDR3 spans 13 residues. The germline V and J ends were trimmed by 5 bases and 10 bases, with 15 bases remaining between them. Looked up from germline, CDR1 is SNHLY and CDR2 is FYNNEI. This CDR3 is CASSLGQNNPQHF. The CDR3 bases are TGTGCCAGCAGTTTAGGGCAGAATAATCCCCAGCATTTT.

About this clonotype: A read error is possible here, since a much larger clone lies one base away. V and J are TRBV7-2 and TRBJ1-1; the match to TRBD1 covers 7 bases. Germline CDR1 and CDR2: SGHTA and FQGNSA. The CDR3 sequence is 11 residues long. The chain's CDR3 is CANSFDRVAFF. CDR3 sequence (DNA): TGTGCCAACAGCTTCGACAGGGTCGCTTTCTTT.

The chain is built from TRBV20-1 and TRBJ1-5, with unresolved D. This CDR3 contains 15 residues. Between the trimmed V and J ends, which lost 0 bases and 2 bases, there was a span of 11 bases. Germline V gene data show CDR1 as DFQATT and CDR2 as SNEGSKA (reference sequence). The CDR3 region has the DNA TGCAGTGCTAGAGAGCTAGGTTTTGGCAATCAGCCCCAGCATTTT. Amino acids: CSARELGFGNQPQHF.

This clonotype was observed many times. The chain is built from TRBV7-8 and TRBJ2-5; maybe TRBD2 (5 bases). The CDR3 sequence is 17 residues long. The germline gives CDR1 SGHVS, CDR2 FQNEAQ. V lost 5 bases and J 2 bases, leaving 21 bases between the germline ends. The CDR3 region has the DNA TGTGCCAGCAGCCGGCCGGAACGACTACGGAATCAAGAGACCCAGTACTTC. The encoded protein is CASSRPERLRNQETQYF.

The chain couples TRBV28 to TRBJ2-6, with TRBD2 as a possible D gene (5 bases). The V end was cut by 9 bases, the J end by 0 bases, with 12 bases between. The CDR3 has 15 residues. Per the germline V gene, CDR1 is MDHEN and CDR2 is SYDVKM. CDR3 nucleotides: TGTGCCAGTGAACGGGGATACTCTGGGGCCAACGTCCTGACTTTC. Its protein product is CASERGYSGANVLTF.

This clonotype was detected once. The CDR3 here is CSARVSTFYEQYF. The CDR3 DNA reads as TGCAGTGCTAGGGTATCCACATTTTACGAGCAGTACTTC. V is TRBV20-1 and J is TRBJ2-7; D not resolved. Germline V gives CDR1 DFQATT, CDR2 SNEGSKA (reference sequence). The V and J ends lost 3 bases and 4 bases respectively, with 13 bases between them. The CDR3 covers 13 residues.

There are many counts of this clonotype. The DNA for the CDR3 is TGTGCCAGCGGAGTCCTGTCACCCCTCCACTTT. Translated: CASGVLSPLHF. V and J are TRBV6-1 and TRBJ1-6; D gene ambiguous. CDR1 is MNHNS and CDR2 is SASEGT in the germline V gene. This CDR3 has 11 amino acids. The germline V and J ends were trimmed by 8 bases and 10 bases, with 9 bases remaining between them.

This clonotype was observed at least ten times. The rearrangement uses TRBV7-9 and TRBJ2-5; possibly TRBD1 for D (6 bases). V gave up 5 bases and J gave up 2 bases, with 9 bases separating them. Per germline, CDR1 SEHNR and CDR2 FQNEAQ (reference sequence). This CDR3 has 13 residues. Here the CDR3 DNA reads TGTGCCAGCAGCGACAGGAAACAAGAGACCCAGTACTTC. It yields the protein CASSDRKQETQYF. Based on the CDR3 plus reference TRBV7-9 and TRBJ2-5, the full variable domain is DTGVSQNPRHKITKRGQNVTFRCDPISEHNRLYWYRQTLGQGPEFLTYFQNEAQLEKSRLLSDRFSAERPKGSFSTLEIQRTEQGDSAMYLCASSDRKQETQYFGPGTRLLVL.

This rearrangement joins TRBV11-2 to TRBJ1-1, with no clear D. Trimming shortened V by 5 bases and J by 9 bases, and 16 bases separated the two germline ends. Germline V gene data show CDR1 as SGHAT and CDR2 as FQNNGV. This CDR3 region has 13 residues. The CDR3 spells CASSPSQVTKAFF. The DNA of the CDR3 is TGTGCCAGCAGCCCGTCCCAAGTCACCAAAGCTTTCTTT.

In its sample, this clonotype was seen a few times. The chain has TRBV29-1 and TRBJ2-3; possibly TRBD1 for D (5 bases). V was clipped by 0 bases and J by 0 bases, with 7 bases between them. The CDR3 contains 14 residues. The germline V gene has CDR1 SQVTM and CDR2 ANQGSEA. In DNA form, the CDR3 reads TGCAGCGTTGAAGAACAGGCTAGCACAGATACGCAGTATTTT. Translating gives CSVEEQASTDTQYF.

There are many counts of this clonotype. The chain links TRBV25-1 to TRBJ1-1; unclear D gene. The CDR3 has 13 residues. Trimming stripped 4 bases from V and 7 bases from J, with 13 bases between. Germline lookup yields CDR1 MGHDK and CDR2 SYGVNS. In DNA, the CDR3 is TGTGCCAGCAGTGTCCACCCGGCCAATGAAGCTTTCTTT. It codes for CASSVHPANEAFF.

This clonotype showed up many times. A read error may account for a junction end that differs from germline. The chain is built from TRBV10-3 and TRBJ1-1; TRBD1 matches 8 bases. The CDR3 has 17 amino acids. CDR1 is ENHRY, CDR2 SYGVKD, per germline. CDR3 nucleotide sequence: TGTGCCATCAGTGAGCCCGATCAAAACCGACAGGGGCGGGCCTATCTCTTT. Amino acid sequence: CAISEPDQNRQGRAYLF.

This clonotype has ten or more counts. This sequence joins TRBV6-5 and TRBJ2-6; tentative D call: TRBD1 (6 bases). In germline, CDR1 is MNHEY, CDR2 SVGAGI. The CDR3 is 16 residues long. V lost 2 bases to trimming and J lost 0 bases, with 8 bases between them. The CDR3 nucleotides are TGTGCCAGCAGTTACGGACAGAGCTCTGGGGCCAACGTCCTGACTTTC. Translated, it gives CASSYGQSSGANVLTF.

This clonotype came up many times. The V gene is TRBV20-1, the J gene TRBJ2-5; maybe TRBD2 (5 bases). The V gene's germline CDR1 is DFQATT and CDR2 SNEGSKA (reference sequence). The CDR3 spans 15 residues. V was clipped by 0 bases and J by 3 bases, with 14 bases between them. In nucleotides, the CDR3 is TGCAGTGCTAGAGATTCTCGGACTCAGAAAGAGACCCAGTACTTC. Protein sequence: CSARDSRTQKETQYF.